Described below is a single T cell receptor (beta chain) sequence and its context. The antigen this receptor binds is unknown. No quality values exist for individual bases; no much larger clone is one base distant. Whole blood was collected in K2EDTA tubes by collaborating institutions according to the institutions' own protocols. Collaborator samples were shipped for TCRbeta analysis as frozen whole blood, isolated PBMCs, or DNA extracted from either sample type. These data originate in a study of blood T cell repertoires in COVID-19 (dated by TCRdb to the early 2020s). About the investigation overall: Collaborator samples came from the United States, Italy and Spain and covered acute and convalescent phases of COVID-19. The material from the prospective study consisted of cDNA or gDNA derived from T cells, B-cell-depleted T cells, or PBMCs. Deeply sampled blood TCRbeta repertoires from subjects exposed to, actively infected with, or recovered from COVID-19 were included in the dataset. A freely available public database, intended as a resource for researchers studying the immune response to SARS-CoV-2, is where the repertoires were released. The samples were drawn from the first 160 participants of the ongoing ImmuneRACE study and from under 1,500 subjects provided by 6 global collaborators. Nearly every sample came with metadata listing a de-identified subject ID, COVID-19 status, age in years and sex. Where HLA class I and class II types were available, the types were taken from metadata supplied by the sample provider, not from assay-based typing.

The germline V gene (reference sequence) provides CDR1 SGHNT and CDR2 YYREEE. Deletion took 2 bases off V and 7 bases off J, with a span of 9 bases between the germline ends. The CDR3 holds 13 amino acids from the cysteine to the phenylalanine. Kept here is only the CDR3 DNA, which spans 39 bases and is read in frame from base 1. TCRbeta CDR3 regions were amplified from genomic DNA using the immunoSEQ Assay, a bias-controlled multiplex PCR. The paper's data handling went like this. Within the assay, amplification of reference gene primers was used to estimate how many nucleated cells each sample contained. To quantify the absolute abundance of each unique TCRbeta CDR3 rearrangement, sequence reads were collapsed and filtered. For each sample, productive Simpson clonality was calculated by taking the square root of Simpson's diversity index across productive rearrangements. Here the immuneACCESS table is served through TCRdb, limited to in-frame sequences with V and J called. Missing clones are a known gap in these copies; in checked studies unresolved V genes cover under half, and the rest lacks a known reason. That table furnishes V, J and clone size, whereas the DNA furnished D and trimming. Recorded for this sample are 87,000 or so clones; over 80% of them occurred a single time. The biggest ten clones account for about a sixth of the sample.

The investigation overall reported the following: Clinical and demographic metadata were provided uncurated, with the amount varying by source and participant.

The receptor's source is a woman of 80 years or more with active or convalescent COVID-19. The sequencing sample was made of peripheral blood. The sequence links TRBV5-4 to TRBJ2-2; the D gene lacks a confident call. The sequenced DNA is TGTGCCAGCAGCTTTTTAGTGAACGGGGAGCTGTTTTTT. Its product reads: CASSFLVNGELFF.